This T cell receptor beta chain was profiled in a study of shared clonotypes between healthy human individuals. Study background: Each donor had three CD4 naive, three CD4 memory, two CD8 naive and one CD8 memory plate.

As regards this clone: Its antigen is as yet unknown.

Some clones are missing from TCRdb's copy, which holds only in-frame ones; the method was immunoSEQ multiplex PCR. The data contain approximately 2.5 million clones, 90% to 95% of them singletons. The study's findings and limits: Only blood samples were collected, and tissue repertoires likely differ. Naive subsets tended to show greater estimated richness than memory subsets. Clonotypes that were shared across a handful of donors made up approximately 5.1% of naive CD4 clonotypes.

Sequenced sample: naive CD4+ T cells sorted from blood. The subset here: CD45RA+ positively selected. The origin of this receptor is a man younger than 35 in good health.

The chain's CDR3 is CASSLRTGAVSGELFF. The DNA of the CDR3 is TGTGCCAGCAGCTTGCGGACAGGCGCCGTCTCAGGGGAGCTGTTTTTT. V gene TRBV9 combines with J gene TRBJ2-2; TRBD1 agrees at 7 bases. The ends lost 4 bases at V and 8 bases at J; junction bases unmatched: 14. There are 16 residues in the CDR3. CDR1 and CDR2 from the germline V gene are SGDLS and YYNGEE.